This entry lists 15 T cell receptor beta chains sequenced from one sample in a study of T cells in Graves' hyperthyroidism and ophthalmopathy. Amplified regions were TCR beta CDR3 sequences from RNA transcripts. Using the HTBI primer set, a first-round RT-PCR was run on the TCR CDR3. Using its own MiXCR run on the multiplex PCR reads, TCRdb lists one record per CDR3 protein. The repertoire includes under 250,000 distinct CDR3 sequences, about 24% of them detected once, and approximately 35% sits in the top ten. The sequenced material came from blood. The receptors shown here come from a woman aged 40 to 50 with Graves' ophthalmopathy.

On this clonotype: A clone one base away is much larger, so this may be a read error. Written as DNA, the CDR3 is TGTGCCAGCGTTCCCCAGGAGGACGAGCAGTACTTC. Translating it yields CASVPQEDEQYF. This sequence joins TRBV7-8 and TRBJ2-7; a weak D match, TRBD2 (5 bases). V gave up 8 bases and J gave up 5 bases, with 13 bases separating them. This CDR3 region has 12 residues. Germline assignment: CDR1 SGHVS and CDR2 FQNEAQ.

The sample holds many counts of this clonotype. It may be a read error: a sequence one base away is much more abundant. This chain connects TRBV7-7 to TRBJ2-5, with a tentative D call TRBD2 (5 bases). The CDR3 spans 15 residues. Germline CDR1 SSHAT, CDR2 FNYEAQ (reference sequence). CDR3 bases: TGTGCTAGCAGCTTAGCGTCTCAGTCCCAAGAGACCCAGTACTTC. It translates to CASSLASQSQETQYF. Full variable domain (rest looked up from reference TRBV7-7 and TRBJ2-5): GAGVSQSPRYKVTKRGQDVTLRCDPISSHATLYWYQQALGQGPEFLTYFNYEAQPDKSGLPSDRFSAERPEGSISTLTIQRTEQRDSAMYRCASSLASQSQETQYFGPGTRLLVL.

In this sample, this clonotype turned up many times. This chain links TRBV6-5 with TRBJ2-7; D remains ambiguous. The CDR3 contains 13 residues. Looked up from germline, CDR1 is MNHEY and CDR2 is SVGAGI. V was cut by 0 bases and J by 3 bases, with 6 bases left in between. This CDR3 reads CASSYSGNYEQYF. The CDR3 bases are TGTGCCAGCAGTTACTCCGGCAACTACGAGCAGTACTTC.

This clonotype came up many times. The chain uses TRBV27 and TRBJ2-5, with 7 positions matching TRBD1. Germline assignment: CDR1 MNHEY and CDR2 SMNVEV (reference sequence). The CDR3 consists of 14 residues. J lost 4 bases, V lost 3 bases, and 5 bases had no gene match. The chain's CDR3 is CASSLKGAGETQYF. CDR3 sequence (DNA): TGTGCCAGCAGTTTGAAGGGGGCGGGAGAGACCCAGTACTTC.

This chain joins TRBV2 and TRBJ2-5; 7 bases are shared with TRBD1. The CDR3 runs 13 residues. Germline loops: CDR1 SNHLY, CDR2 FYNNEI. The V segment lost 6 bases and the J segment 5 bases; nucleotides outside the gene matches: 6. CDR3 region: CASSQGQMETQYF. The CDR3 DNA reads as TGTGCCAGCAGCCAGGGACAGATGGAGACCCAGTACTTC.

Many counts were recorded for this clonotype. The gene calls are TRBV7-9 and TRBJ1-1, with TRBD1 as a possible D gene (6 bases). Germline lookup yields CDR1 SEHNR and CDR2 FQNEAQ (reference sequence). The length of the CDR3 is 13 residues. Trimming removed 7 bases at V and 10 bases at J, with 19 bases between. CDR3: CASTRDTSNIAFF. CDR3 coding DNA: TGTGCCAGCACGCGGGACACGTCGAATATAGCTTTCTTT.

This clonotype has a count of ten or more. The chain has TRBV30 and TRBJ2-5, with 8 bases identical to TRBD1. The CDR3 covers 14 residues. Germline V gene sequence: CDR1 GTSNPN, CDR2 SVGIG (reference sequence). Trimming removed 1 base from V and 2 bases from J; junction bases left unmatched: 3. The CDR3 DNA follows: TGTGCCTGGAGTGCGGACAGGGAACAAGAGACCCAGTACTTC. As protein: CAWSADREQETQYF.

In its sample, this clonotype was seen a few times. The rearrangement joins TRBV4-2 to TRBJ2-2; D is uncertain. With 1 base removed from V and 4 bases from J, the gap between germline ends came to 16 bases. CDR1 is LGHNA and CDR2 is YNFKEQ in the germline V gene. The CDR3 extends over 17 amino acids. The CDR3 loop is CASSQAFARPATGELFF. The DNA of the CDR3 is TGTGCCAGCAGCCAAGCTTTTGCTAGGCCGGCCACCGGGGAGCTGTTTTTT.

The chain combines TRBV28 with TRBJ1-1, with D uncertain. The CDR3 has 12 amino acids. V lost 4 bases, J lost 5 bases, and 8 bases lay in between. Germline values: CDR1 MDHEN, CDR2 SYDVKM. The CDR3 protein is CASSSPPTEAFF. CDR3 in DNA: TGTGCCAGCAGTTCTCCCCCTACTGAAGCTTTCTTT.

As to this clonotype: Its ends do not fully match the called genes, so a read error is possible. V usage is TRBV6-5 and J usage is TRBJ2-7; D is perhaps TRBD2 (6 bases). Per the germline V gene, CDR1 is MNHEY and CDR2 is SVGAGI. This CDR3 spans 15 amino acids. The CDR3 spells CASSYYAGRSYEQSF. The DNA for the CDR3 is TGTGCCAGCAGTTACTATGCGGGGCGCTCCTACGAGCAGTCCTTC.

This clonotype was seen repeatedly, ten times or more. This rearrangement joins TRBV28 to TRBJ2-7, with TRBD1 identical over 7 bases. The J segment lost 2 bases and the V segment lost 3 bases, leaving 1 base of the junction unmatched. The germline V gene has CDR1 MDHEN and CDR2 SYDVKM. The CDR3 loop spans 13 amino acids. CDR3 protein: CASSFGTAYEQYF. The CDR3 DNA sequence: TGTGCCAGCAGTTTTGGGACAGCCTACGAGCAGTACTTC. Combining the CDR3 with reference TRBV28 and TRBJ2-7 gives the whole variable domain DVKVTQSSRYLVKRTGEKVFLECVQDMDHENMFWYRQDPGLGLRLIYFSYDVKMKEKGDIPEGYSVSREKKERFSLILESASTNQTSMYLCASSFGTAYEQYFGPGTRLTVT.

This clonotype was recorded many times. This chain connects TRBV6-6 to TRBJ2-7; possibly TRBD1 for D (5 bases). The CDR3 totals 12 residues. Germline V CDR1 and CDR2: MNHNY, SVGAGI (reference sequence). V was shortened by 7 bases and J by 4 bases, with 11 bases between the two germline ends. Written as DNA, the CDR3 is TGTGCCAGCACAGGGAATTCGTACGAGCAGTACTTC. The encoded protein is CASTGNSYEQYF.

This clonotype came up many times. The rearrangement uses TRBV4-1 and TRBJ1-1, with D possibly TRBD1 on 5 matching bases. Trimming removed 5 bases from V and 1 base from J, with 11 bases in between. This CDR3 spans 14 amino acids. Per the germline V gene, CDR1 is MGHRA and CDR2 is YSYEKL. The DNA of the CDR3 is TGCGCCAGCAGCTCACCGACAGCGAACACTGAAGCTTTCTTT. This sequence encodes CASSSPTANTEAFF.

The V call is TRBV6-2 or TRBV6-3, the J call TRBJ1-2, with D uncertain. CDR1 and CDR2 (germline): MNHEY, SVGEGT. Trimming took 6 bases from V and 2 from J, leaving 10 bases between them. The CDR3 extends over 13 amino acids. Here the CDR3 reads CASREVGNYGYTF. For the CDR3, the DNA is TGTGCCAGCAGGGAAGTGGGCAACTATGGCTACACCTTC.

The chain links TRBV30 to TRBJ2-7, with TRBD2 matching 11 bases. V dropped 8 bases and J dropped 4; count of bases not matched to a gene: 13. The CDR3 is 15 amino acids. The V gene's germline CDR1 is GTSNPN and CDR2 SVGIG (reference sequence). The CDR3 DNA reads TGTGCCAGCAGCCACCCGACTAGCGGGATTTACGAGCAGTACTTC. This encodes CASSHPTSGIYEQYF.